The 5 T cell receptor beta chains below were found in one sample sequenced in a study of blood T cell repertoires in COVID-19. Sequenced by immunoSEQ multiplex PCR; TCRdb stores in-frame clones only, minus some. The sample lists roughly 55,000 clones, roughly 87% occurring once. Sequencing input: peripheral blood. These receptor sequences come from a man aged 45-65 years with active COVID-19.

This chain uses TRBV2 with TRBJ1-1; weak D call: TRBD1 (6 bases). Between the trimmed V and J ends, which lost 10 bases and 14 bases, there was a span of 20 bases. This CDR3 contains 11 residues. Germline V gene data show CDR1 as SNHLY and CDR2 as FYNNEI. CDR3 sequence: CATSPNRAFFF. Written as DNA, the CDR3 is TGTGCCACCTCTCCGAACAGGGCCTTCTTCTTT.

The chain uses TRBV27 and TRBJ2-3, with a weak D call TRBD1 (6 bases). CDR3 length equals 14 residues. The V end lost 5 bases, the J end lost 1 base, and 10 bases lay between the germline ends. Germline V gene sequence: CDR1 MNHEY, CDR2 SMNVEV (reference sequence). In DNA form, the CDR3 reads TGTGCCAGCAGTATACAGGGAGGCACAGATACGCAGTATTTT. Amino acid sequence: CASSIQGGTDTQYF.

The rearrangement uses TRBV7-2 and TRBJ2-3; D gene ambiguous. Germline values: CDR1 SGHTA, CDR2 FQGNSA. V was cut by 5 bases and J by 4 bases, with 7 bases left in between. The CDR3 covers 12 residues. The CDR3 loop reads CASSPGPDTQYF. As DNA, the CDR3 is TGTGCCAGCAGCCCAGGTCCAGATACGCAGTATTTT.

The chain uses TRBV18 and TRBJ2-7; 7 nucleotides align to TRBD2. Unmatched junction bases numbered 1, after V lost 0 bases and J lost 5 bases. CDR1 is KGHSH and CDR2 is LQKENI in the germline V gene. The CDR3 spans 13 residues. The CDR3 sequence: CASSPPTSNEQYF. The CDR3 DNA sequence: TGTGCCAGCTCACCACCGACTAGCAACGAGCAGTACTTC.

The rearrangement links TRBV30 to TRBJ2-3; 7 bases agree with TRBD2. Germline V gene sequence: CDR1 GTSNPN, CDR2 SVGIG (reference sequence). V lost 4 bases and J lost 5; bases outside the gene matches: 9. This CDR3 is 14 amino acids long. DNA of the CDR3: TGTGCCTGGACAGCGGGGAGGGGAATAGATACGCAGTATTTT. This encodes CAWTAGRGIDTQYF.